This record concerns one T cell receptor beta chain sequence. Antigen unknown. Researchers grouped second doses given at about 4 or about 12 weeks into one pool. The data were taken from a study of T cell responses to AZD1222 COVID-19 vaccine. Generated by immunoSEQ multiplex PCR, the TCRdb table keeps only in-frame clones and is missing some. The data show tens of thousands of clones, with approximately 83% seen just once and roughly 12% held by the top ten. General study results and limits: The study found Spike-specific TCR breadth and depth rose after two AZD1222 doses. Spike was spanned by vaccine-associated CD4 TCRs, with dominance at 160-218 and 743-854. Without day 14 samples, only post-peak T cell repertoires were studied.

Per the germline V gene, CDR1 is SGHKS and CDR2 is YYEKEE (reference sequence). Trimming left V 5 bases short and J 4 bases short, with 12 bases between. This CDR3 spans 13 amino acids. The chain links TRBV5-5 to TRBJ1-2; D call uncertain. Sequenced here: peripheral blood, sampled 28 days after the second AZD1222 dose. The TCR was taken from an adult who received the AZD1222 COVID-19 vaccine. In DNA form, the CDR3 reads TGTGCCAGCAGGGGAATTATCCTCTATGGCTACACCTTC. This sequence encodes CASRGIILYGYTF. Together with reference TRBV5-5 and TRBJ1-2, the CDR3 gives the full variable domain: DAGVTQSPTHLIKTRGQQVTLRCSPISGHKSVSWYQQVLGQGPQFIFQYYEKEERGRGNFPDRFSARQFPNYSSELNVNALLLGDSALYLCASRGIILYGYTFGSGTRLTVV.